These T cell receptor beta chains were read from a single sample in a study of neoadjuvant anti-PD-1 for oral cavity cancer. TCRdb's copy holds only in-frame clones and misses some; the assay was immunoSEQ multiplex PCR. This table has some 8,200 clones, 70% appearing once. The material sequenced was PBMCs, taken after nivolumab (anti-PD-1) treatment. The receptor set was obtained from a person between 40 and 80 years old with oral cavity squamous cell carcinoma. CDR3s include the opening cysteine and the closing phenylalanine or tryptophan. The order of the fields is V gene, J gene, clone size, D gene, CDR3 protein, CDR3 DNA. A D gene is named only where the DNA matches it firmly. Size values are once, few and many counts, or a class for expanded clones, and some rows have none.

V: TRBV2
J: TRBJ2-7
size: -
D: -
CDR3: CASSEVQELNYEQYF
DNA: TGTGCCAGCAGTGAAGTTCAGGAGTTAAACTACGAGCAGTACTTC

V: TRBV19
J: TRBJ2-3
size: few
D: TRBD2
CDR3: CASSSGWRREGTDTQYF
DNA: TGTGCCAGTAGCTCGGGGTGGCGTCGGGAGGGCACAGATACGCAGTATTTT

V: TRBV19
J: TRBJ2-7
size: few
D: TRBD1
CDR3: CASSIATGTDYEQYF
DNA: TGTGCCAGTAGTATAGCCACAGGGACAGACTACGAGCAGTACTTC

V: TRBV7-9
J: TRBJ1-1
size: -
D: -
CDR3: CASSPLGGGTEAFF
DNA: TGTGCCAGCAGCCCCCTGGGTGGGGGCACTGAAGCTTTCTTT

V: TRBV4-3
J: TRBJ1-1
size: few
D: -
CDR3: CASSQDRGGTEAFF
DNA: TGCGCCAGCAGCCAAGATCGGGGAGGAACTGAAGCTTTCTTT

V: TRBV19
J: TRBJ2-7
size: -
D: TRBD1
CDR3: CASSSTGTGHPYEQYF
DNA: TGTGCCAGTAGTTCGACCGGGACAGGGCATCCCTACGAGCAGTACTTC

V: TRBV15
J: TRBJ1-1
size: once
D: -
CDR3: CATSRDKSVNTEAFF
DNA: TGTGCCACCAGCAGAGATAAAAGTGTGAACACTGAAGCTTTCTTT

V: TRBV2
J: TRBJ2-1
size: few
D: -
CDR3: CASRYDISEQFF
DNA: TGTGCCAGCAGGTACGACATCAGTGAGCAGTTCTTC

V: TRBV7-3
J: TRBJ1-1
size: -
D: -
CDR3: CASSLMGGMNTEAFF
DNA: TGTGCCAGCAGCTTAATGGGGGGAATGAACACTGAAGCTTTCTTT

V: TRBV7-3
J: TRBJ1-2
size: -
D: -
CDR3: CASSKGSGRGDYGYTF
DNA: TGTGCCAGCAGCAAGGGATCGGGACGCGGAGACTATGGCTACACCTTC

V: TRBV25-1
J: TRBJ2-7
size: -
D: -
CDR3: CASSGRTFEQYF
DNA: TGTGCCAGCAGTGGTCGGACATTCGAGCAGTACTTC

V: TRBV4-2
J: TRBJ2-7
size: -
D: TRBD2
CDR3: CASSQGTGGGPSYEQYF
DNA: TGTGCCAGCAGCCAAGGGACGGGCGGGGGGCCCTCCTACGAGCAGTACTTC

V: TRBV5-1
J: TRBJ2-2
size: few
D: TRBD2
CDR3: CASSVRTSGNTGELFF
DNA: TGCGCCAGCAGTGTCAGGACTAGCGGGAACACCGGGGAGCTGTTTTTT

V: TRBV4-3
J: TRBJ1-4
size: -
D: TRBD1
CDR3: CASSQKDRGREKLFF
DNA: TGCGCCAGCAGCCAAAAGGACAGGGGGCGTGAAAAACTGTTTTTT

V: TRBV2
J: TRBJ1-2
size: -
D: TRBD1
CDR3: CAMSGQGGYGYTF
DNA: TGTGCCATGTCCGGACAGGGAGGATATGGCTACACCTTC

V: TRBV5-1
J: TRBJ1-5
size: few
D: -
CDR3: CASSLSGNSNQPQHF
DNA: TGCGCCAGCAGCTTGTCAGGGAATAGCAATCAGCCCCAGCATTTT

V: TRBV4-2
J: TRBJ1-1
size: -
D: -
CDR3: CASSPTGWGRNTEAFF
DNA: TGTGCCAGCAGCCCGACAGGATGGGGGAGAAACACTGAAGCTTTCTTT

V: TRBV28
J: TRBJ1-6
size: -
D: TRBD1
CDR3: CASSQGQLNSPLHF
DNA: TGTGCCAGCAGCCAGGGACAGCTAAATTCACCCCTCCACTTT

V: TRBV19
J: TRBJ1-4
size: -
D: -
CDR3: CASSIQGAGNREKLFF
DNA: TGTGCCAGTAGTATCCAAGGGGCGGGGAACCGCGAAAAACTGTTTTTT

V: TRBV4-3
J: TRBJ1-3
size: -
D: -
CDR3: CASSQDLVGTSGNTIYF
DNA: TGCGCCAGCAGCCAAGATTTGGTTGGGACCTCTGGAAACACCATATATTTT

V: TRBV27
J: TRBJ1-1
size: few
D: -
CDR3: CASSLGQNTEAFF
DNA: TGTGCCAGCAGTTTAGGGCAGAACACTGAAGCTTTCTTT

V: TRBV28
J: TRBJ2-5
size: -
D: -
CDR3: CASSWPGTQYF
DNA: TGTGCCAGCAGTTGGCCAGGGACCCAGTACTTC

V: TRBV7-3
J: TRBJ2-2
size: -
D: -
CDR3: CASSSQSDGTGELFF
DNA: TGTGCCAGCAGCTCCCAGTCGGATGGCACCGGGGAGCTGTTTTTT

V: TRBV19
J: TRBJ2-7
size: -
D: -
CDR3: CASSMSTSYEQYF
DNA: TGTGCCAGTAGTATGAGCACGTCCTACGAGCAGTACTTC

V: TRBV21-1
J: TRBJ1-4
size: few
D: -
CDR3: CASAWYRTTNEKLFF
DNA: TGTGCCAGCGCCTGGTACAGAACAACTAATGAAAAACTGTTTTTT

V: TRBV28
J: TRBJ2-5
size: -
D: -
CDR3: CAAGETQYF
DNA: TGTGCCGCCGGGGAGACCCAGTACTTC